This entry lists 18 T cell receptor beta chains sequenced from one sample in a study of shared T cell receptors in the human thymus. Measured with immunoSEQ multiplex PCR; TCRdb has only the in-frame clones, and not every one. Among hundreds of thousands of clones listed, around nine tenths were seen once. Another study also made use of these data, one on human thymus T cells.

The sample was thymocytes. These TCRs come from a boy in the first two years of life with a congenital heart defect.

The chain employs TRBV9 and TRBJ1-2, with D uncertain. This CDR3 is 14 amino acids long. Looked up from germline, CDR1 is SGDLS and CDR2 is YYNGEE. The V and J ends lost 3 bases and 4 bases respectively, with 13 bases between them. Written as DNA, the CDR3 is TGTGCCAGCAGCGCCAGACAAGACCTCTATGGCTACACCTTC. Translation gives CASSARQDLYGYTF.

The CDR3 region is CASSRPVGGRGNTIYF. CDR3 DNA: TGTGCCAGCAGCCGCCCAGTGGGGGGACGAGGAAACACCATATATTTT. The chain couples TRBV14 to TRBJ1-3; tentatively, D is TRBD1 (5 bases). V gave up 4 bases and J gave up 4 bases, with 17 bases separating them. Germline V gene lookup returns CDR1 SGHDN and CDR2 FVKESK. The CDR3 is 16 amino acids. The entire variable domain, with the rest obtained from reference TRBV14 and TRBJ1-3, is as follows: EAGVTQFPSHSVIEKGQTVTLRCDPISGHDNLYWYRRVMGKEIKFLLHFVKESKQDESGMPNNRFLAERTGGTYSTLKVQPAELEDSGVYFCASSRPVGGRGNTIYFGEGSWLTVV.

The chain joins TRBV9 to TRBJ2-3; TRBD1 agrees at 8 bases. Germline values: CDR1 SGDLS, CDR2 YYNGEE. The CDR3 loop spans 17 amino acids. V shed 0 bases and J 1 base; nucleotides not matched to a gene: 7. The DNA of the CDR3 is TGTGCCAGCAGCGTAGGGGCAGGGGGCGAATGCACAGATACGCAGTATTTT. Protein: CASSVGAGGECTDTQYF.

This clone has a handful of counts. The CDR3 spells CASSSHRLNTEAFF. The CDR3 DNA follows: TGTGCCAGCAGCTCCCACAGACTGAACACTGAAGCTTTCTTT. The genes are TRBV7-2 and TRBJ1-1, with D unresolved. The germline V gene encodes CDR1 SGHTA and CDR2 FQGNSA. V lost 4 bases and J lost 0, with 9 bases in between. This CDR3 region has 14 residues.

The CDR3 nucleotides are TGCGCCAGCAGCCACGGGGAGACCGGGGAGCTGTTTTTT. This encodes CASSHGETGELFF. The chain employs TRBV4-3 and TRBJ2-2; the D gene is possibly TRBD2 (5 bases). Germline loops: CDR1 LGHNA, CDR2 YSLEER. The CDR3 length is 13 residues. With 3 bases removed from V and 5 bases from J, the gap between germline ends came to 7 bases.

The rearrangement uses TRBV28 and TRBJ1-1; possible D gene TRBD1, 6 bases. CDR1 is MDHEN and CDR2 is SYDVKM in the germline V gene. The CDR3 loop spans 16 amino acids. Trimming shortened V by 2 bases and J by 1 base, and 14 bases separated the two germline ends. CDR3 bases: TGTGCCAGCAGTTTAAAGGGCGGCAGGGGGAACACTGAAGCTTTCTTT. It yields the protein CASSLKGGRGNTEAFF.

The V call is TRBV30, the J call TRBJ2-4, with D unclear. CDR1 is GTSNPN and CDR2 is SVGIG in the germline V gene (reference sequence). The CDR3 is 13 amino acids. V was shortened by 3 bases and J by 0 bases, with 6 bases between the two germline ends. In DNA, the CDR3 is TGTGCCTGGAGATCTCTAGCCAAAAACATTCAGTACTTC. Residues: CAWRSLAKNIQYF.

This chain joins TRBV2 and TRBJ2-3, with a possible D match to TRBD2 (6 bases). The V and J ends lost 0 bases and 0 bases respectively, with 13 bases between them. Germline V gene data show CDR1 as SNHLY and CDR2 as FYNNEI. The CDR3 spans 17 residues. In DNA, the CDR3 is TGTGCCAGCAGTGAAGCCATGACGGGAGTTAGCACAGATACGCAGTATTTT. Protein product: CASSEAMTGVSTDTQYF. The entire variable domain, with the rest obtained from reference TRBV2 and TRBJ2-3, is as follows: EPEVTQTPSHQVTQMGQEVILRCVPISNHLYFYWYRQILGQKVEFLVSFYNNEISEKSEIFDDQFSVERPDGSNFTLKIRSTKLEDSAMYFCASSEAMTGVSTDTQYFGPGTRLTVL.

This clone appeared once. CDR3 nucleotide sequence: TGTGCCAGCGTGTCCGGGGGCTCTGGAAACACCATATATTTT. Translating it yields CASVSGGSGNTIYF. This rearrangement joins TRBV6-5 to TRBJ1-3; possible D gene TRBD1, 5 bases. The V end lost 8 bases, the J end lost 0 bases, and 11 bases lay between the germline ends. Germline assignment: CDR1 MNHEY and CDR2 SVGAGI. The CDR3 contains 14 residues.

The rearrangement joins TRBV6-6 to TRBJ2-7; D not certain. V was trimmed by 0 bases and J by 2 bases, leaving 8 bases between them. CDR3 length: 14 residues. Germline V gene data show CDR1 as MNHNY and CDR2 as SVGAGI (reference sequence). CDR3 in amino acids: CASSYSADTYEQYF. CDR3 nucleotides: TGTGCCAGCAGTTACTCTGCGGATACCTACGAGCAGTACTTC.

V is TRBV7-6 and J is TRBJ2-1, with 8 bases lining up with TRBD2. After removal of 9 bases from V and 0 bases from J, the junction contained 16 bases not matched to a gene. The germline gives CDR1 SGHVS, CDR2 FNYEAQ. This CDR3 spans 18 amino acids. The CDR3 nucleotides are TGTGCCAGTTCCGACCGACTAGCGCTCGGAGGCTCCTACAATGAGCAGTTCTTC. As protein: CASSDRLALGGSYNEQFF.

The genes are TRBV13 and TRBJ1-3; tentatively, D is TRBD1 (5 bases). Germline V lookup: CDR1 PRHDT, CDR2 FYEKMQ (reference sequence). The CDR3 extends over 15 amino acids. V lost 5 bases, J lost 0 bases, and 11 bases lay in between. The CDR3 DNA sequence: TGTGCCAGCAGCCTTAAGGACATCTCTGGAAACACCATATATTTT. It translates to CASSLKDISGNTIYF.

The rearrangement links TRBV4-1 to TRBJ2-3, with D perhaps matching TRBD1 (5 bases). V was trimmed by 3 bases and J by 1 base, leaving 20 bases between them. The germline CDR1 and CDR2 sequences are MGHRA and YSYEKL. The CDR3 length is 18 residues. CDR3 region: CASSHNPLLARGTDTQYF. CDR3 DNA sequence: TGCGCCAGCAGCCATAACCCCCTATTAGCCAGGGGCACAGATACGCAGTATTTT.

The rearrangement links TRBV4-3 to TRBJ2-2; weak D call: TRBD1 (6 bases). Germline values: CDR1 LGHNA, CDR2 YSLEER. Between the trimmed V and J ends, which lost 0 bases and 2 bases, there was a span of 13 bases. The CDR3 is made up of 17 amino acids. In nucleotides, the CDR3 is TGCGCCAGCAGCCAAGAAGGTCTAGGGGGTAACACCGGGGAGCTGTTTTTT. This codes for CASSQEGLGGNTGELFF.

The CDR3 loop is CASGGGVNTGELFF. CDR3 DNA sequence: TGTGCCAGCGGCGGGGGCGTGAACACCGGGGAGCTGTTTTTT. The chain combines TRBV9 with TRBJ2-2; tentatively, D is TRBD2 (7 bases). This CDR3 is built from 14 residues. Germline V gene lookup returns CDR1 SGDLS and CDR2 YYNGEE. The V gene lost 7 bases and the J gene lost 1 base, with 11 bases spanning the gap.

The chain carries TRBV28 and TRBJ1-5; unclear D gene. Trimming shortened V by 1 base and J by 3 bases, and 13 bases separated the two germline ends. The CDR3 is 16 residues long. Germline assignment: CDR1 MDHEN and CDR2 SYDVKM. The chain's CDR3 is CASSLFHRRDNQPQHF. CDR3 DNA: TGTGCCAGCAGTTTATTTCACAGACGGGACAATCAGCCCCAGCATTTT. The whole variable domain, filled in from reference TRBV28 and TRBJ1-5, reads DVKVTQSSRYLVKRTGEKVFLECVQDMDHENMFWYRQDPGLGLRLIYFSYDVKMKEKGDIPEGYSVSREKKERFSLILESASTNQTSMYLCASSLFHRRDNQPQHFGDGTRLSIL.

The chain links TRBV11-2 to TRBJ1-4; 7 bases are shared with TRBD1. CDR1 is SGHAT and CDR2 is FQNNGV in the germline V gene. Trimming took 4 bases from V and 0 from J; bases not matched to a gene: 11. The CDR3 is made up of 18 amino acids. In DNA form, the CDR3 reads TGTGCCAGCAGCTGCCAAGAGGGGGCGACAGCAACTAATGAAAAACTGTTTTTT. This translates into CASSCQEGATATNEKLFF.

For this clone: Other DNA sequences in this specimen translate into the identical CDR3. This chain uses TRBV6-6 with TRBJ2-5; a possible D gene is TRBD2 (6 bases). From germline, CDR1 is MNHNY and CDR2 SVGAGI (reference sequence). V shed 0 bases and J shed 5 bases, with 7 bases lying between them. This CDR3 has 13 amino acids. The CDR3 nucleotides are TGTGCCAGCAGTTACTCTGGGGGGGAGACCCAGTACTTC. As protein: CASSYSGGETQYF.